The rows below give T cell receptor beta chains drawn from one sample of a study of control samples from healthy donors and cancer patients. This table comes from immunoSEQ multiplex PCR, and its TCRdb copy is limited to in-frame clones, with some not included. The table has roughly 130,000 clones, more than 80% seen once. Material for sequencing was blood. The source of these receptors is a man aged 18 to 29 in good health. CDR3s include the opening cysteine and the closing phenylalanine or tryptophan. D genes are given only for firm matches. Size is omitted from some rows. Given values are once, few, many or a class for expanded clones.

TRBV7-2,.,.,TRBJ1-2,CASSFRQGESGYTF,TGTGCCAGCAGCTTCCGGCAGGGTGAATCCGGCTACACCTTC
TRBV4-2,TRBD1,once,TRBJ2-5,CASSQAPRQGSPETQYF,TGTGCCAGCAGCCAAGCACCCAGACAGGGCTCCCCAGAGACCCAGTACTTC
TRBV30,TRBD1,.,TRBJ1-6,CAWSAGQGASPLHF,TGTGCCTGGAGCGCGGGACAGGGGGCCTCACCCCTCCACTTT
TRBV6-5,.,.,TRBJ2-1,CASSPRDTNNEQFF,TGTGCCAGCAGTCCCCGGGACACCAACAATGAGCAGTTCTTC
TRBV10-1,TRBD2,.,TRBJ2-1,CASSGGLAENNEQFF,TGCGCCAGCAGTGGGGGACTAGCGGAAAACAATGAGCAGTTCTTC
TRBV9,.,once,TRBJ2-7,CASSVGGQIGYEQYF,TGTGCCAGCAGCGTAGGGGGCCAGATCGGCTACGAGCAGTACTTC
TRBV18,TRBD2,.,TRBJ2-1,CASSRREDNEQFF,TGTGCCAGCTCGCGGCGGGAGGACAATGAGCAGTTCTTC
TRBV19,.,.,TRBJ2-1,CASSSTGYSYNEQFF,TGTGCCAGTAGCTCAACAGGTTACTCCTACAATGAGCAGTTCTTC
TRBV11-3,.,.,TRBJ1-4,CASSLDGATNEKLFF,TGTGCCAGCAGCTTAGATGGAGCAACTAATGAAAAACTGTTTTTT
TRBV10-1,.,.,TRBJ2-2,CASSGRGATGELFF,TGCGCCAGCAGTGGACGGGGGGCGACCGGGGAGCTGTTTTTT
TRBV6-1,.,.,TRBJ2-7,CASSEVTGYEQYF,TGTGCCAGCAGTGAAGTCACAGGATACGAGCAGTACTTC
TRBV19,TRBD1,.,TRBJ2-2,CASRVTGGFYTGELFF,TGTGCCAGTAGGGTCACAGGGGGTTTTTACACCGGGGAGCTGTTTTTT
TRBV6-5,.,.,TRBJ1-5,CASSYVWGQPQHF,TGTGCCAGCAGTTACGTCTGGGGACAGCCCCAGCATTTT
TRBV4-1,.,.,TRBJ1-6,CASSPVDLVVFGSLHF,TGCGCCAGCAGCCCCGTTGATTTGGTTGTTTTCGGTTCCCTCCACTTT
TRBV30,.,once,TRBJ1-4,CAWSVRAGMNEKLFF,TGTGCCTGGAGTGTACGGGCAGGGATGAATGAAAAACTGTTTTTT
TRBV30,.,.,TRBJ2-7,CAWGESYEQYF,TGTGCCTGGGGCGAGTCCTACGAGCAGTACTTC
TRBV6-5,.,.,TRBJ1-5,CASSPGYSQPQHF,TGTGCCAGCAGTCCAGGGTATAGTCAGCCCCAGCATTTT
TRBV7-2,.,.,TRBJ2-3,CASSWGENTQYF,TGTGCCAGCAGCTGGGGGGAAAATACGCAGTATTTT
TRBV3-1/TRBV3-2,.,.,TRBJ2-1,CASRAASKQGLVNEQFF,TGTGCCAGCAGAGCCGCTTCAAAACAGGGTTTGGTCAATGAGCAGTTCTTC
TRBV7-2,TRBD1,.,TRBJ1-2,CASSPGGQGGNYGYTF,TGTGCCAGCAGCCCTGGGGGACAGGGAGGCAACTATGGCTACACCTTC
TRBV5-4,.,.,TRBJ2-3,CASSLNMFDTQYF,TGTGCCAGCAGCTTAAACATGTTTGATACGCAGTATTTT
TRBV29-1,.,.,TRBJ1-2,CSVEEGIGPAYGYTF,TGCAGCGTTGAAGAGGGGATAGGGCCCGCTTATGGCTACACCTTC
TRBV7-3,.,.,TRBJ2-1,CASSFSGYNEQFF,TGTGCCAGCAGCTTTTCAGGTTACAATGAGCAGTTCTTC
TRBV6-5,.,.,TRBJ1-5,CASNVDDSYQPQHF,TGTGCCAGCAACGTCGATGACAGCTATCAGCCCCAGCATTTT
TRBV5-5,TRBD2,.,TRBJ2-4,CASSRLAGVPGIQYF,TGTGCCAGCAGCCGACTAGCGGGAGTACCTGGCATTCAGTACTTC
TRBV6-5,.,once,TRBJ2-1,CASREQGRINEQFF,TGTGCCAGCCGAGAACAGGGCCGGATCAATGAGCAGTTCTTC
TRBV29-1,.,.,TRBJ1-1,CSVVPIGNTEAFF,TGCAGCGTTGTCCCCATAGGGAACACTGAAGCTTTCTTT
TRBV28,TRBD1,.,TRBJ1-2,CASSTGQDYYGYTF,TGTGCCAGCAGTACGGGACAGGACTACTATGGCTACACCTTC
TRBV28,.,.,TRBJ2-5,CASSFPGVEETQYF,TGTGCCAGCAGTTTCCCTGGGGTGGAAGAGACCCAGTACTTC
TRBV7-9,TRBD2,.,TRBJ2-5,CASSLTGTIQETQYF,TGTGCCAGCAGCTTAACGGGGACTATTCAAGAGACCCAGTACTTC
TRBV9,.,.,TRBJ1-4,CASTPGTAATNEKLFF,TGTGCCAGCACTCCCGGGACTGCAGCAACTAATGAAAAACTGTTTTTT
TRBV28,.,few,TRBJ1-6,CASSLFSYRSYNSPLHF,TGTGCCAGCAGTTTATTCAGCTACCGCTCCTATAATTCACCCCTCCACTTT
TRBV9,.,.,TRBJ1-2,CASSGTQSYGYTF,TGTGCCAGCAGCGGTACACAGTCCTATGGCTACACCTTC
TRBV29-1,.,.,TRBJ1-4,CSGYSEEKLFF,TGCAGCGGGTATTCTGAAGAAAAACTGTTTTTT
TRBV6-2/TRBV6-3,.,.,TRBJ1-4,CASSSLEVATNEKLFF,TGTGCCAGCAGTTCCTTGGAGGTTGCAACTAATGAAAAACTGTTTTTT